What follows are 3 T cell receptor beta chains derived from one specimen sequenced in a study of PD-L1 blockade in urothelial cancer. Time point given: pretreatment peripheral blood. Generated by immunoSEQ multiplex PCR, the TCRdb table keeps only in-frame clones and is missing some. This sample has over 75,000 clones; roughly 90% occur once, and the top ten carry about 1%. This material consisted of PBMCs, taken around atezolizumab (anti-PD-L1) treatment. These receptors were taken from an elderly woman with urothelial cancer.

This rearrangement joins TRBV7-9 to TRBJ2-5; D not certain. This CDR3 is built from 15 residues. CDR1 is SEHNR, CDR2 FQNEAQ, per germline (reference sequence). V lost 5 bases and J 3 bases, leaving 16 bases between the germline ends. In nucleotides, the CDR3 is TGTGCCAGCAGCCACAGCCCGAAAGACAAAGAGACCCAGTACTTC. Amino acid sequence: CASSHSPKDKETQYF.

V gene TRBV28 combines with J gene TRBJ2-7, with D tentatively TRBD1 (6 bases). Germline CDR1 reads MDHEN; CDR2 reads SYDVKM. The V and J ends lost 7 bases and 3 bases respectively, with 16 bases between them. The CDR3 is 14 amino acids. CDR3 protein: CASMVQGSNYEQYF. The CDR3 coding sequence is TGTGCCAGCATGGTACAGGGAAGTAACTACGAGCAGTACTTC.

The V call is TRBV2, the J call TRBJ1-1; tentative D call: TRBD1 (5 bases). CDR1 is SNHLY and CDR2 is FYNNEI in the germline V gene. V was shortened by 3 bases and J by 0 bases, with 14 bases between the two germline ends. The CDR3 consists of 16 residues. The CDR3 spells CASSDGNRLMNTEAFF. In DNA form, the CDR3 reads TGTGCCAGCAGTGACGGTAACAGGCTTATGAACACTGAAGCTTTCTTT.